Listed below are T cell receptor beta chains from one sample, sequenced in a study of cytomegalovirus exposure and HLA in healthy donors. Assay: immunoSEQ multiplex PCR; the TCRdb copy retains only in-frame clones and omits some. The table lists 55,000 to 75,000 clones, over 70% of them singletons. Sequencing input: PBMCs. Source of these receptors: a human donor in good health. Each CDR3 is given with its conserved first and last residue. A D gene is named only where the DNA matches it firmly. The size field is filled for only some rows; it gives once, few, many or a size class.

abundance | d_gene | j_gene | v_gene | CDR3aa | CDR3nt
NA | NA | TRBJ2-5 | TRBV7-9 | CASSFPRKETQYF | TGTGCCAGCAGCTTTCCCAGAAAAGAGACCCAGTACTTC
NA | TRBD2 | TRBJ2-1 | TRBV2 | CASRRGLAGGDEQFF | TGTGCCAGCAGGAGGGGACTAGCGGGGGGCGATGAGCAGTTCTTC
few | TRBD2 | TRBJ2-7 | TRBV30 | CAWSRREGQLRQYF | TGTGCCTGGAGTAGAAGGGAGGGCCAGCTTAGGCAGTACTTC
once | TRBD2 | TRBJ2-5 | TRBV4-2 | CASSQPGLAETQYF | TGTGCCAGCAGCCAGCCAGGACTAGCGGAGACCCAGTACTTC
once | NA | TRBJ1-1 | TRBV6-5 | CASSFRQETAEAFF | TGTGCCAGCAGTTTTAGACAGGAGACAGCTGAAGCTTTCTTT
NA | TRBD2 | TRBJ2-5 | TRBV30 | CAWSTGLGETQYF | TGTGCCTGGAGTACAGGACTAGGCGAGACCCAGTACTTC
NA | NA | TRBJ1-2 | TRBV10-3 | CAISESEGGYTF | TGTGCCATCAGTGAGTCAGAGGGTGGCTACACCTTC
NA | NA | TRBJ1-6 | TRBV6-5 | CASSYQTGNSPLHF | TGTGCCAGCAGTTACCAAACGGGGAATTCACCCCTCCACTTT
NA | NA | TRBJ1-2 | TRBV30 | CALTFPEFYGYTF | TGTGCCTTGACTTTCCCAGAGTTCTATGGCTACACCTTC
NA | TRBD1 | TRBJ1-6 | TRBV7-8 | CASSSTGTGNSPLHF | TGTGCCAGCAGCTCCACCGGGACAGGGAATTCACCCCTCCACTTT
once | NA | TRBJ2-5 | TRBV11-2 | CASSLRGGETQYF | TGTGCCAGCAGCTTAAGGGGAGGAGAGACCCAGTACTTC
NA | NA | TRBJ2-3 | TRBV6-5 | CASSYNGGTDTQYF | TGTGCCAGCAGTTATAATGGCGGGACAGATACGCAGTATTTT
NA | TRBD2 | TRBJ2-1 | TRBV12-5 | CASGLGLAGGDEQFF | TGTGCTAGTGGTTTGGGATTAGCGGGGGGGGATGAGCAGTTCTTC
NA | NA | TRBJ1-2 | TRBV2 | CASSEERASNYGYTF | TGTGCCAGCAGTGAAGAGAGAGCGTCTAACTATGGCTACACCTTC
NA | NA | TRBJ2-1 | TRBV25-1 | CASSLVSGEQFF | TGTGCCAGCAGCTTAGTTTCGGGTGAGCAGTTCTTC
NA | TRBD2 | TRBJ2-5 | TRBV9 | CASSVGTSGQMDKETQYF | TGTGCCAGCAGCGTAGGAACTAGCGGACAGATGGATAAAGAGACCCAGTACTTC
NA | TRBD2 | TRBJ2-5 | TRBV6-5 | CASRLAGVRETQYF | TGTGCCAGCAGGCTAGCGGGAGTAAGAGAGACCCAGTACTTC
NA | TRBD2 | TRBJ2-1 | TRBV4-2 | CASSPRLAGGNEQFF | TGTGCCAGCAGCCCCCGACTAGCGGGAGGAAATGAGCAGTTCTTC
NA | NA | TRBJ2-1 | TRBV6-5 | CASSYSIGTTYNEQFF | TGTGCCAGCAGTTACTCGATTGGGACAACCTACAATGAGCAGTTCTTC
NA | NA | TRBJ2-1 | TRBV9 | CASSFTGSGDNEQFF | TGTGCCAGCAGCTTCACAGGGTCTGGCGACAATGAGCAGTTCTTC
NA | TRBD1 | TRBJ2-1 | TRBV11-3 | CASSPGTGVPNEQFF | TGTGCCAGCAGCCCCGGGACAGGGGTTCCCAATGAGCAGTTCTTC
NA | NA | TRBJ2-2 | TRBV6-1 | CASRGSPNTGELFF | TGTGCCAGCAGGGGGAGCCCGAACACCGGGGAGCTGTTTTTT
NA | TRBD2 | TRBJ2-7 | TRBV28 | CASTLGGGEQYF | TGTGCCAGCACCTTGGGGGGGGGTGAGCAGTACTTC
few | NA | TRBJ2-5 | TRBV7-2 | CASSLDSIQTQYF | TGTGCCAGCAGCTTAGACAGTATACAGACCCAGTACTTC
NA | TRBD2 | TRBJ2-4 | TRBV28 | CASSFGVVAGGHNIQYF | TGTGCCAGCAGTTTTGGAGTGGTAGCGGGAGGGCACAACATTCAGTACTTC
few | TRBD2 | TRBJ2-1 | TRBV9 | CASSVLSSSGSYDEQFF | TGTGCCAGCAGCGTATTATCCTCTAGCGGGAGTTACGATGAGCAGTTCTTC
NA | NA | TRBJ1-3 | TRBV15 | CATSRGDTIGNTIYF | TGTGCCACCAGCAGAGGGGACACTATTGGAAACACCATATATTTT
NA | TRBD1 | TRBJ1-2 | TRBV5-1 | CASSPRTGDHYGYTF | TGCGCCAGCAGCCCCAGGACAGGAGACCACTATGGCTACACCTTC
NA | NA | TRBJ1-4 | TRBV5-6 | CASSRGPDEKLFF | TGTGCCAGCAGCCGGGGTCCCGATGAAAAACTGTTTTTT
once | NA | TRBJ1-2 | TRBV6-6 | CASSYKGSGYTF | TGTGCCAGCAGTTACAAGGGGTCTGGCTACACCTTC
NA | NA | TRBJ1-5 | TRBV30 | CAWSQGNQPQHF | TGTGCCTGGAGTCAGGGAAATCAGCCCCAGCATTTT
once | TRBD2 | TRBJ2-7 | TRBV4-2 | CASSQEDSGNHEQYF | TGTGCCAGCAGCCAAGAAGATAGCGGGAATCACGAGCAGTACTTC
NA | NA | TRBJ1-4 | TRBV5-1 | CASSPGGEGGGKLFF | TGCGCCAGCAGCCCTGGTGGGGAGGGCGGAGGAAAACTGTTTTTT
NA | NA | TRBJ2-3 | TRBV5-6 | CASSSSDRSDTQYF | TGTGCCAGCAGCTCCTCCGACAGATCAGATACGCAGTATTTT
NA | TRBD2 | TRBJ2-3 | TRBV6-5 | CASRKGLADTQYF | TGTGCCAGCAGGAAGGGACTAGCGGATACGCAGTATTTT
NA | NA | TRBJ1-6 | TRBV5-4 | CASSLTGYNSPLHF | TGTGCCAGCAGCTTGACAGGGTACAATTCACCCCTCCACTTT
NA | TRBD2 | TRBJ2-4 | TRBV28 | CASSPPTSGGNIQYF | TGTGCCAGCAGTCCCCCGACTAGCGGGGGAAACATTCAGTACTTC
NA | TRBD1 | TRBJ2-4 | TRBV6-1 | CASSDGTGWNIQYF | TGTGCCAGCAGTGACGGGACAGGGTGGAACATTCAGTACTTC
NA | TRBD1 | TRBJ1-2 | TRBV9 | CASSGTGDPVRGSVYGYTF | TGTGCCAGCAGCGGAACAGGGGACCCCGTCAGGGGTTCCGTCTATGGCTACACCTTC
medium-sized | NA | TRBJ2-3 | TRBV6-4 | CASSGGSTDTQYF | TGTGCCAGCAGTGGCGGGAGCACAGATACGCAGTATTTT
NA | NA | TRBJ2-1 | TRBV27 | CASSLSGGAVSNEQFF | TGTGCCAGCAGTTTATCTGGGGGGGCTGTGTCCAATGAGCAGTTCTTC
NA | NA | TRBJ1-1 | TRBV7-9 | CASSSGRDIRNTEAFF | TGTGCCAGCAGCTCAGGGCGTGATATCCGGAACACTGAAGCTTTCTTT
once | NA | TRBJ1-1 | TRBV30 | CAWSVRRPEAFF | TGTGCCTGGAGTGTACGGAGGCCTGAAGCTTTCTTT
few | NA | TRBJ1-5 | TRBV5-1 | CASSLRGSSNQPQHF | TGCGCCAGCAGCTTGAGAGGTTCTAGCAATCAGCCCCAGCATTTT